The 6 T cell receptor beta chains listed next were all sequenced from one sample in a study of control samples from healthy donors and cancer patients. Here immunoSEQ multiplex PCR was the method, and the copy in TCRdb shows in-frame clones only, minus some. The sample has approximately 110,000 clones, around 89% seen once; the top ten hold 15% to 20%. Sequences were obtained from blood. These receptors were collected from a woman in her forties or fifties in good health.

This chain uses TRBV3-1 (or the pseudogene TRBV3-2) with TRBJ1-5; maybe TRBD1 (5 bases). The V and J ends lost 7 bases and 0 bases respectively, with 10 bases between them. The CDR3 runs 14 residues. Germline CDR1 and CDR2: LGHDT and YNNKEL (reference sequence). The DNA of the CDR3 is TGTGCCAGCACCCAGGGTTATAGCAATCAGCCCCAGCATTTT. Its protein is CASTQGYSNQPQHF.

The chain joins TRBV30 to TRBJ2-7, with D possibly matching TRBD1 (7 bases). Trimming left V 0 bases short and J 4 bases short, with 19 bases between. Germline V gives CDR1 GTSNPN, CDR2 SVGIG (reference sequence). The CDR3 length is 16 residues. Here the CDR3 reads CAWSVPEGASGYEQYF. The DNA of the CDR3 is TGTGCCTGGAGTGTTCCGGAGGGGGCCTCGGGGTACGAGCAGTACTTC.

The CDR3 is CASSIVALAGGRRAFF. CDR3 bases: TGTGCCAGTAGTATAGTGGCTTTAGCGGGAGGGCGGAGGGCGTTCTTC. The rearrangement joins TRBV19 to TRBJ2-1; 11 bases fit TRBD2. Germline values: CDR1 LNHDA, CDR2 SQIVND (reference sequence). CDR3 length: 16 amino acids. Trimming removed 1 base from V and 15 bases from J; junction bases left unmatched: 14. Combining the CDR3 with reference TRBV19 and TRBJ2-1 gives the whole variable domain DGGITQSPKYLFRKEGQNVTLSCEQNLNHDAMYWYRQDPGQGLRLIYYSQIVNDFQKGDIAEGYSVSREKKESFPLTVTSAQKNPTAFYLCASSIVALAGGRRAFFGPGTRLTVL.

In its sample, this clone was seen a few times. This chain links TRBV5-4 with TRBJ2-4; 9 nucleotides align to TRBD1. Germline CDR1 reads SGHNT; CDR2 reads YYREEE (reference sequence). The CDR3 length is 13 residues. J was trimmed by 7 bases and V by 4 bases; bases with no gene match: 3. The CDR3 region is CASSSGTGNIQYF. CDR3 bases: TGTGCCAGCAGCAGCGGGACAGGGAACATTCAGTACTTC.

J is TRBJ1-1 and V is TRBV18, with 9 bases aligning to TRBD1. V lost 4 bases and J lost 0; bases outside the gene matches: 3. Germline CDR1 reads KGHSH; CDR2 reads LQKENI. The CDR3 length is 15 residues. CDR3 sequence (DNA): TGTGCCAGCTCACAGGGGACAGGGCTGAACACTGAAGCTTTCTTT. It is translated as CASSQGTGLNTEAFF. Full variable domain (remainder filled in from reference TRBV18 and TRBJ1-1): NAGVMQNPRHLVRRRGQEARLRCSPMKGHSHVYWYRQLPEEGLKFMVYLQKENIIDESGMPKERFSAEFPKEGPSILRIQQVVRGDSAAYFCASSQGTGLNTEAFFGQGTRLTVV.

This clone was recorded at least ten times. This chain joins TRBV12-3 or TRBV12-4 and TRBJ2-1, with D possibly being TRBD2 (5 bases). V lost 6 bases, J lost 12 bases, and 15 bases lay in between. The CDR3 totals 12 residues. The CDR3 DNA reads as TGTGCCAGCAGCTCGCGAGGGAGTGGGCAGTTCTTC. It yields the protein CASSSRGSGQFF.